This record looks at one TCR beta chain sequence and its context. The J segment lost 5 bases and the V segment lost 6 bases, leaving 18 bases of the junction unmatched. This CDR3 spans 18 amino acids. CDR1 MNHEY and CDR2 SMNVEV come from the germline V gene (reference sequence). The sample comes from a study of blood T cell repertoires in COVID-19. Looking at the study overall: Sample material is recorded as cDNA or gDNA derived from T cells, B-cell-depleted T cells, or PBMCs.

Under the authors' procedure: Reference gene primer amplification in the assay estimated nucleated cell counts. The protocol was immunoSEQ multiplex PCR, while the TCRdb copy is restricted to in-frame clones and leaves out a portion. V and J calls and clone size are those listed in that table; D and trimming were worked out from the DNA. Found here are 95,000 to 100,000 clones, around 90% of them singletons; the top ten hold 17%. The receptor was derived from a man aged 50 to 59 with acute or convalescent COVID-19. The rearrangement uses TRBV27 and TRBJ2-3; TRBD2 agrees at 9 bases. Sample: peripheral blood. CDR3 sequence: CASRVRVAGGYEKDTQYF. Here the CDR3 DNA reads TGTGCCAGCAGGGTGAGGGTCGCGGGGGGGTACGAGAAAGATACGCAGTATTTT.